The sample holds one count of the clone carrying this TCR beta chain. Some clones are missing from TCRdb's copy, which holds only in-frame ones; the method was immunoSEQ multiplex PCR. The sample contains around 300,000 clones, 85% to 90% of which appear only once. V was clipped by 4 bases and J by 5 bases; unmatched bases: 10. The germline gives CDR1 SGHAT, CDR2 FQNNGV. CDR3 length: 16 amino acids. Treatment reported: 19 received Ad26.COV2.S at low or high dose, single or two shots; 5 received placebo; per-sample allocation not given. On day 63 after the first injection, vaccine and placebo recipients gave samples. This record belongs to a study of Ad26.COV2.S vaccination and SARS-CoV-2 variants.

The chain combines TRBV11-2 with TRBJ1-2; 10 bases agree with TRBD1. The clonotype comes from a person aged 18-60 years who received the Ad26.COV2.S COVID-19 vaccine or a placebo. The input for sequencing was peripheral blood, taken in a trial of Ad26.COV2.S vaccine versus placebo. CDR3: CASSWDRGMQEYGYTF. In DNA, the CDR3 is TGTGCCAGCAGCTGGGACAGGGGCATGCAGGAGTATGGCTACACCTTC.